This T cell receptor (beta chain) was found in a study of human T cells and chemical hapten exposure. As for time point: pre-sensitization, week 0. Treatment indicated: therapeutic diphenylcyclopropenone sensitization with weekly scalp DPC. The CDR3 totals 16 residues. The germline V gene encodes CDR1 SGDLS and CDR2 YYNGEE. V was pared by 4 bases and J by 1 base, with 11 bases of the junction left unmatched. TCRdb recomputed calls from the RACE reads with MiXCR, one row per CDR3 protein. The sample holds some 360,000 distinct CDR3 sequences; approximately 5.1% are singletons and the top ten take just over 2.5%. This clonotype showed up many times.

The chain couples TRBV9 to TRBJ2-7, with 7 positions matching TRBD2. The source of this sequence is a woman between 45 and 60 years old with alopecia areata. Some clones in this sample may be carry-over from other donors' samples. The specimen was whole blood, collected in connection with sensitization to the hapten diphenylcyclopropenone (DPC). CDR3 amino acids: CASSSRARGDSYEQYF. The CDR3 bases are TGTGCCAGCAGCTCCCGTGCCCGGGGGGATTCCTACGAGCAGTACTTC.